The entry below describes one TCR beta chain. Its antigen is still unknown. These data come from a study of cytomegalovirus exposure and HLA in healthy donors. Germline trimming cut 0 bases from V and 2 bases from J; bases unmatched to any gene: 9. The CDR3 loop spans 17 amino acids. Germline values: CDR1 SGDLS, CDR2 YYNGEE. With 60 Vbeta and 13 Jbeta primers, the PCR was carried out. Profiling relied on immunoSEQ multiplex PCR, and the TCRdb table lists in-frame clones only, not all of them. The table lists some 120,000 clones, 74% of them singletons. Study-level points and caveats: The only immune exposure information that was available was CMV serostatus.

The specimen sequenced was PBMCs. This clonotype was sampled from a human donor in good health. This chain joins TRBV9 and TRBJ2-3; 7 nucleotides line up with TRBD2. In nucleotides, the CDR3 is TGTGCCAGCAGCGTAGAGCCGACGGGGGGTCTCACAGATACGCAGTATTTT. Protein product: CASSVEPTGGLTDTQYF.